This T cell receptor beta chain derives from a study of T-cell memory formation after mild COVID-19 (dated by TCRdb to the early 2020s). About the investigation overall: Most TCR sequence clusters were specific to one of the two donors. The cohort comprised two young, previously healthy adult volunteers, one female and one male. Longitudinal TCRalpha and TCRbeta repertoire sequencing tracked T-cell clones expanding and contracting after mild COVID-19 in two donors.

Data came from an Illumina NovaSeq 6000. cDNA libraries for TCRalpha and TCRbeta were prepared by 5'RACE using constant-segment primers, with sample barcodes and unique molecular identifiers added. RNA was extracted from every sample with Trizol reagent. Libraries were amplified in two PCR steps, with a second sample barcode and Illumina TruSeq adapters added in the second step. Libraries were sequenced on an Illumina NovaSeq with 2 x 150 bp paired-end reads. The source study handled its data this way. The reads were demultiplexed and collapsed into UMI-guided consensus sequences using migec v1.2.7. Using mixcr v2.1.11, UMI consensuses were aligned to TRA and TRB V and J templates and then assembled into clonotypes. Expanded or contracted clonotypes were those called significant by both edgeR and NoisET, with noise models trained on biological replicates. For edgeR calls, the cutoffs were a false discovery rate-adjusted p below 0.01 and a log2 fold-change threshold of 1. As an exploratory analysis of dynamics, max-normalized trajectories of the 1000 most abundant clonotypes were examined by PCA with hierarchical clustering. Each responding clone was given a CD4 or CD8 phenotype based on the CD4+ and CD8+ repertoires, which had been sequenced separately. TCRdb ran its own pipeline on the public reads, namely fastp trimming at Q25 and MiXCR clone calling, and kept in-frame beta chains. Every entry covers one CDR3 protein and lists the most common genes and DNA from its rows. The authors' filters were not applied to this entry. The sample profile shows about 620,000 distinct CDR3 sequences; about a sixth of them were found once. The top ten clones comprise 12% of the sample.

Points on this clonotype: The antigen this receptor binds is unknown. No base-level quality is on record; no much larger clone is a single base apart.

General conclusions and limits of the study: Contracting CD4+ clones were located mainly in the CM and EM memory subsets, whereas CD8+ clones were found to be enriched in EMRA. The study included only a couple of mild cases, and larger cohorts that include severe cases with pre-infection samples were judged to be necessary. Some responding clones were found in pre-infection memory, which suggests that pre-existing cross-reactive memory T cells took part in the SARS-CoV-2 response. SARS-CoV-2 specificity of the second-wave clones peaking on day 37 was not confirmed. Clones that contracted from day 15 to 85 showed balanced CD4/CD8 phenotypes, whereas a second wave of clones that expanded from day 15 to 37 leaned towards CD4+.

Deletion took 4 bases off V and 3 bases off J, with a span of 10 bases between the germline ends. Measured from the cysteine to the phenylalanine, the CDR3 is 13 residues long. Only the CDR3 DNA is retained, 39 bases long and in frame from the first base. Ficoll-Paque density gradient centrifugation was the method used to isolate PBMCs. The sample consisted of PBMCs or a T cell subset sorted from them (not recorded which). Recombination connected TRBV12-3 or TRBV12-4 to TRBJ2-7, with the D gene not confidently named. The TCR originated in an adult woman who had mild COVID-19 (a few samples of this study predate the infection). The sample titles of this study are shuffled in the database, so cell type and time point are left out; the donor was told from shared clones. The DNA sequence follows: TGTGCCAGCAGTTCCCAGAGCTACTACGAGCAGTACTTC. The encoded protein is CASSSQSYYEQYF.